The source of this T cell receptor beta chain is a study of blood T cell repertoires in COVID-19. Profiling relied on immunoSEQ multiplex PCR, and the TCRdb table lists in-frame clones only, not all of them. The sample has roughly 200,000 clones, approximately 86% seen once. Trimming shortened V by 0 bases and J by 2 bases, and 12 bases separated the two germline ends. CDR3 length equals 16 residues. The germline gives CDR1 SGHDT, CDR2 YYEEEE. The chain recombines TRBV5-6 with TRBJ2-4, with D unresolved. The sample taken for sequencing was PBMCs or T cells enriched from blood (not recorded which). This sequence was found in a young woman who had been exposed to COVID-19. CDR3 DNA: TGTGCCAGCAGCTTGGTATCTCGTAGTACCAAAAACATTCAGTACTTC. It specifies CASSLVSRSTKNIQYF.